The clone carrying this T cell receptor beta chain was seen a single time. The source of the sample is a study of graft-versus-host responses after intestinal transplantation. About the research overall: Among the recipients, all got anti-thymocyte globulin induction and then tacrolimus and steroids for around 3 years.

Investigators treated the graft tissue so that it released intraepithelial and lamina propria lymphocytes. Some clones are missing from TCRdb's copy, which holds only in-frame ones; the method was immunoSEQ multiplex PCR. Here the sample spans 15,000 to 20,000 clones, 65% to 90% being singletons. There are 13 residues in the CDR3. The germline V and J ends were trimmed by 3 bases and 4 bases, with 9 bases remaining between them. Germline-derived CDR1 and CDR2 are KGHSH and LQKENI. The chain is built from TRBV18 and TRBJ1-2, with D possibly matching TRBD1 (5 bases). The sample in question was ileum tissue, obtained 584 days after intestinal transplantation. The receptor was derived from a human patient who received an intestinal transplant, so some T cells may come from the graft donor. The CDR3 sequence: CASSPARAYGYTF. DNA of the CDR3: TGTGCCAGCTCACCGGCCAGGGCCTATGGCTACACCTTC.